The T cell receptor beta chain under discussion was sequenced for a study of OX40 agonist ivuxolimab in advanced cancers. Background on the study: Patients were dosed with the agonistic anti-OX40 (CD134) antibody ivuxolimab.

Findings of the study overall: Partial responders at 0.1-3.0 mg/kg had among the lowest clonal expansion.

Germline V gives CDR1 LNHDA, CDR2 SQIVND (reference sequence). CDR3 length: 13 residues. The V end was cut by 3 bases, the J end by 2 bases, with 5 bases between. Some clones are missing from TCRdb's copy, which holds only in-frame ones; the method was immunoSEQ multiplex PCR. The profile covers 61,000 or so clones, with 84% appearing a single time and roughly 2% taken by the ten largest. This clone was seen a single time. Its specificity is unknown. The sequence came from an adult with an advanced solid tumor such as melanoma, head and neck, liver or kidney cancer. The starting material was CD4+ or CD8+ T cells sorted from blood, obtained in a trial of the OX40 agonist ivuxolimab. J is TRBJ1-5 and V is TRBV19; D not resolved. Here the CDR3 reads CASSIQRNQPQHF. The CDR3 DNA sequence: TGTGCCAGTAGTATTCAGCGCAATCAGCCCCAGCATTTT.